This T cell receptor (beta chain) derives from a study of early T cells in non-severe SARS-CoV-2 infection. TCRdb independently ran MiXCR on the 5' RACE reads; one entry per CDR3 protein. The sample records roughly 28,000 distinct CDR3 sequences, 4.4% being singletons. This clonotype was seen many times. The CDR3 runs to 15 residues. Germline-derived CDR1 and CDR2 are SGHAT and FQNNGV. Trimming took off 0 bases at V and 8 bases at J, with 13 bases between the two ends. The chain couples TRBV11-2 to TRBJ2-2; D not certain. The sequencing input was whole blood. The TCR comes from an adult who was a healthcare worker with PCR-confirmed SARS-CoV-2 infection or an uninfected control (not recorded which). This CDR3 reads CASSLDSSLVGELFF. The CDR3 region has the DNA TGTGCCAGCAGCTTAGATTCCTCGCTTGTGGGGGAGCTGTTTTTT. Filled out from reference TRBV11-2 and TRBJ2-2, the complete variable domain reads EAGVAQSPRYKIIEKRQSVAFWCNPISGHATLYWYQQILGQGPKLLIQFQNNGVVDDSQLPKDRFSAERLKGVDSTLKIQPAKLEDSAVYLCASSLDSSLVGELFFGEGSRLTVL.